The table lists the clone carrying this T cell receptor beta chain with a few counts. Its target is not known. Every donor was a healthy person donating bone marrow. This CDR3 spans 15 amino acids. From germline, CDR1 is MGHDK and CDR2 SYGVNS. The V and J ends lost 4 bases and 5 bases, in that order; junction bases with no gene match: 6. The data stem from a study of cytomegalovirus exposure and HLA in healthy donors. General study findings and limits: The dataset shows that most TCR sequences were rare, while some public TCRs occurred in many donors. Later work found most CMV-associated TCR beta chains apparently HLA-restricted.

With 60 Vbeta and 13 Jbeta primers, the PCR was carried out. Using immunoSEQ multiplex PCR, the repertoire was profiled, and TCRdb retains in-frame clones only, with some absent. The table lists around 190,000 clones, more than 65% of them singletons. The receptor comes from a female donor in good health and CMV-seronegative. Source material: PBMCs. V is TRBV25-1 and J is TRBJ2-1, with 9 positions matching TRBD2. CDR3 coding DNA: TGTGCCAGCAGTGTAGGCCTAGCGGGAAACAATGAGCAGTTCTTC. Protein product: CASSVGLAGNNEQFF.